Below, 13 T cell receptor beta chains from the same sample are listed, as sequenced in a study of identical twins. TCRdb reanalysed the 5' RACE reads using MiXCR and keeps one entry per CDR3 protein. The sample yields 1.5 million to 2 million distinct CDR3 sequences, about 31% seen once. Sequencing input: cord blood. Source of these receptors: a newborn girl in good health.

V gene TRBV20-1 combines with J gene TRBJ2-3, with D perhaps matching TRBD1 (6 bases). Between the trimmed V and J ends, which lost 4 bases and 4 bases, there was a span of 12 bases. Germline CDR1 and CDR2: DFQATT and SNEGSKA (reference sequence). This CDR3 region has 13 residues. The CDR3, as DNA: TGCAGTGCTAAGGTCAGGGGAGCAGATACGCAGTATTTT. This sequence encodes CSAKVRGADTQYF.

The genes are TRBV5-8 and TRBJ2-3; 10 bases align to TRBD2. The CDR3 is 17 amino acids. The ends lost 0 bases at V and 3 bases at J; junction bases unmatched: 7. Per germline, CDR1 SGHTS and CDR2 YDEGEE. CDR3 sequence (DNA): TGTGCCAGCAGCTTGGCCATCCTAGCGGGAGTGACAGATACGCAGTATTTT. It translates to CASSLAILAGVTDTQYF. Combining the CDR3 with reference TRBV5-8 and TRBJ2-3 gives the whole variable domain EAGVTQSPTHLIKTRGQQATLRCSPISGHTSVYWYQQALGLGLQFLLWYDEGEERNRGNFPPRFSGRQFPNYSSELNVNALELEDSALYLCASSLAILAGVTDTQYFGPGTRLTVL.

Of note for this clonotype: The junction shows a germline mismatch at one end, possibly a read error. J is TRBJ2-1 and V is TRBV7-2, with TRBD2 matching over 8 bases. The CDR3 totals 15 residues. The germline gives CDR1 SGHTA, CDR2 FQGNSA. CDR3 in DNA: TGTGCCAGCAGTTTAACAGCGGGGGCGCCCAATAAGCAGTTCTTC. It is translated as CASSLTAGAPNKQFF.

The genes are TRBV5-1 and TRBJ2-1; TRBD2 matches 11 bases. This CDR3 has 12 residues. Trimming took 2 bases from V and 12 from J; bases not matched to a gene: 1. The germline CDR1 and CDR2 sequences are SGHRS and YFSETQ. CDR3 loop: CASSFGLAGQFF. CDR3 coding DNA: TGCGCCAGCAGCTTTGGACTAGCGGGGCAGTTCTTC.

V gene TRBV20-1 combines with J gene TRBJ2-7; D may be TRBD2 (6 bases). Germline V CDR1 and CDR2: DFQATT, SNEGSKA (reference sequence). V shed 3 bases and J shed 2 bases, with 11 bases lying between them. This CDR3 is 13 amino acids long. The CDR3 loop is CSASPGLTYEQYF. The DNA of the CDR3 is TGCAGTGCTAGCCCGGGACTCACCTACGAGCAGTACTTC.

V gene TRBV7-2 combines with J gene TRBJ1-5; 7 bases match TRBD1. This CDR3 contains 16 residues. J gave up 2 bases and V 5 bases, and 9 bases lay outside the gene matches. Germline V gene sequence: CDR1 SGHTA, CDR2 FQGNSA. The CDR3 loop reads CASSNIDRAGNQPQHF. The DNA of the CDR3 is TGTGCCAGCAGCAATATTGACAGGGCGGGCAATCAGCCCCAGCATTTT.

The gene calls are TRBV5-6 and TRBJ2-2; D may be TRBD2 (7 bases). Germline V lookup: CDR1 SGHDT, CDR2 YYEEEE. The CDR3 covers 15 residues. Trimming took 7 bases from V and 6 from J, leaving 19 bases between them. This CDR3 is CASGGRGGPPGELFF. The CDR3 region has the DNA TGTGCCAGCGGTGGTAGGGGGGGTCCACCCGGGGAGCTGTTTTTT. The full variable domain, in which reference TRBV5-6 and TRBJ2-2 provide the parts outside the CDR3, is DAGVTQSPTHLIKTRGQQVTLRCSPKSGHDTVSWYQQALGQGPQFIFQYYEEEERQRGNFPDRFSGHQFPNYSSELNVNALLLGDSALYLCASGGRGGPPGELFFGEGSRLTVL.

The chain links TRBV20-1 to TRBJ2-5; D gene ambiguous. Germline V gene sequence: CDR1 DFQATT, CDR2 SNEGSKA (reference sequence). V was clipped by 7 bases and J by 5 bases, with 11 bases between them. The CDR3 totals 11 residues. The chain's CDR3 is CSVPRWETQYF. Here the CDR3 DNA reads TGCAGTGTACCAAGGTGGGAGACCCAGTACTTC.

This clonotype was recorded a few times. The chain has TRBV12-3 or TRBV12-4 and TRBJ2-2; D is undetermined. V lost 5 bases, J lost 6 bases, and 16 bases lay in between. The CDR3 covers 15 residues. DNA of the CDR3: TGTGCCAGCAGTCGCGGCCCCTTGTGGGCCGGGGAGCTGTTTTTT. Its translation is CASSRGPLWAGELFF.

This clonotype was seen only a few times. The CDR3 coding sequence is TGTGCCAGCAGTTTAACCCCCGTAGATACGCAGTATTTT. Translation: CASSLTPVDTQYF. This chain uses TRBV27 with TRBJ2-3; D gene uncertain. V lost 2 bases and J lost 5, with 8 bases in between. This CDR3 region has 13 residues. The germline V gene encodes CDR1 MNHEY and CDR2 SMNVEV (reference sequence).

Note on this clonotype: A read error may explain this, as a much larger clone is one base away. This chain uses TRBV6-5 with TRBJ2-5, with 7 nucleotides matching TRBD1. TRBJ2-7 matches the DNA end more closely, so the J call is doubtful. This CDR3 has 13 amino acids. Germline V gene lookup returns CDR1 MNHEY and CDR2 SVGAGI. The CDR3 DNA reads TGTGCCAGCAGTTGCGCCAGGGGGTACGAGCAGTACTTC. It encodes CASSCARGYEQYF.

V usage is TRBV27 and J usage is TRBJ1-2; 9 bases line up with TRBD1. The germline gives CDR1 MNHEY, CDR2 SMNVEV (reference sequence). V was clipped by 7 bases and J by 1 base; unmatched bases: 19. This CDR3 has 19 amino acids. The CDR3 DNA reads as TGTGCCAGCAACCCGAAATTCGCCGGGACAGGGCTTCATAACTATGGCTACACCTTC. Its protein product is CASNPKFAGTGLHNYGYTF.

In regard to this clonotype: Given a much more abundant clone one base away, this may be a read error. The CDR3 nucleotides are TGTACCAGCAGTTACTCGAGGGAGTATGGCTACACCTTC. Residues: CTSSYSREYGYTF. V gene TRBV6-5 combines with J gene TRBJ1-2; D unclear. The CDR3 consists of 13 residues. Looked up from germline, CDR1 is MNHEY and CDR2 is SVGAGI.